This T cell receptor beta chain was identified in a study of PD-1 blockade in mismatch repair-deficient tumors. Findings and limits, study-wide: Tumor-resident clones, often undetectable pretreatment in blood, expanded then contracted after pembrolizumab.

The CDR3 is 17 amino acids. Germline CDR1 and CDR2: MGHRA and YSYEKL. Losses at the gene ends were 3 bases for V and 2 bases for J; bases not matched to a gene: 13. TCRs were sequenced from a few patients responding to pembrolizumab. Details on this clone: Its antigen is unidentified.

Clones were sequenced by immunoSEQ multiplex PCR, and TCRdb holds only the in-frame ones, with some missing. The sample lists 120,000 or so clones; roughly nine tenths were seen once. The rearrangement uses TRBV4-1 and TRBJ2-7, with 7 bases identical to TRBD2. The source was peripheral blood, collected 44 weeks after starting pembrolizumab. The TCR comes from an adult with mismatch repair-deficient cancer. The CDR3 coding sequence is TGCGCCAGCAGCCACGGCACCAACCTAGCGGCCACCTACGAGCAGTACTTC. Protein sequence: CASSHGTNLAATYEQYF.